Reported below is one T cell receptor beta chain. The data belong to a study of shared clonotypes between healthy human individuals. This table comes from immunoSEQ multiplex PCR, and its TCRdb copy is limited to in-frame clones, with some not included. Here the sample spans 2 million to 2.5 million clones, just under 95% being singletons. Naive CD8 isolation took CD45RO-negative cells positively selected for CCR7 and excluded terminally differentiated effector memory CD45RA+ cells. V was pared by 5 bases and J by 4 bases, with 12 bases between. The CDR3 length is 14 residues. The germline V gene encodes CDR1 SGHNT and CDR2 YYREEE (reference sequence).

Material for sequencing was naive CD8+ T cells sorted from blood. This receptor was obtained from a man in his late teens or twenties in good health. The chain combines TRBV5-4 with TRBJ2-2; D ambiguous. The CDR3 DNA is TGTGCCAGCAGGGGCCCCGAAGGCACCGGGGAGCTGTTTTTT. Its protein is CASRGPEGTGELFF.